A single count supports the clone carrying this TCR beta chain. Its target is not known. The data stem from a study of T cell responses to AZD1222 COVID-19 vaccine. This CDR3 comprises 16 residues. Germline CDR1 reads SGHRS; CDR2 reads YFSETQ. J lost 8 bases, V lost 3 bases, and 16 bases had no gene match. Here immunoSEQ multiplex PCR was the method, and the copy in TCRdb shows in-frame clones only, minus some. The sample holds roughly 140,000 clones, about nine tenths seen once. Study findings and constraints: Reports indicate that nearly half of spike-specific TCRs are directed at unmutated variant regions. Repertoires in all cases were sampled only once the peak T cell response had passed. Only six or seven AZD1222 recipients tested seropositive at baseline. The CD4 TCRs associated with vaccination extended across spike and predominated at 160-218 and 743-854.

The clonotype comes from an adult in good health. V gene TRBV5-1 combines with J gene TRBJ1-2, with 7 bases aligning to TRBD1. The material was peripheral blood, obtained on day 0 of MenACWY control vaccination. The CDR3 loop reads CASSSQPGTDNSGYTF. CDR3 DNA: TGCGCCAGCAGCTCACAACCCGGGACAGATAACTCCGGCTACACCTTC.